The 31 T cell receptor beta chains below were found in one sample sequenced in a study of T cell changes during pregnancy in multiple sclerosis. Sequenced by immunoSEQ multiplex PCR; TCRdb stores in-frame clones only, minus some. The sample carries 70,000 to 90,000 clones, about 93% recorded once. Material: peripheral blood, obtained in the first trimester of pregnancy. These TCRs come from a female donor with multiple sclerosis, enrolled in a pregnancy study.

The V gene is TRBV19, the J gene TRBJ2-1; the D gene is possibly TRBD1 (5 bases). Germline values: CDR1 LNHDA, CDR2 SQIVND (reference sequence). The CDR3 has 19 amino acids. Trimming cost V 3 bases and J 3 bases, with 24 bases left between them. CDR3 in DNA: TGTGCCAGTAGTATTCCCCCCAGCCCAGGGTACCTTCTCTACAATGAGCAGTTCTTC. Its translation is CASSIPPSPGYLLYNEQFF.

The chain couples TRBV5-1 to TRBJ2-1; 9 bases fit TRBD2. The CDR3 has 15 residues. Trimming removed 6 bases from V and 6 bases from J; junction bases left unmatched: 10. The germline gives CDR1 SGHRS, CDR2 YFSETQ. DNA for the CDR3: TGCGCCAGCAACCCCAGGCGGGGGGGCGGCAATGAGCAGTTCTTC. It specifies CASNPRRGGGNEQFF.

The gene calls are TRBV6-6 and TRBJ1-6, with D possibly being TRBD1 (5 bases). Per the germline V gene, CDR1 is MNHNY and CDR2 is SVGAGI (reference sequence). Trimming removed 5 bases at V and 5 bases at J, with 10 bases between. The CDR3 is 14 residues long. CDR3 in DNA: TGTGCCAGCAGTCTTACAGGAAATAATTCACCCCTCCACTTT. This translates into CASSLTGNNSPLHF.

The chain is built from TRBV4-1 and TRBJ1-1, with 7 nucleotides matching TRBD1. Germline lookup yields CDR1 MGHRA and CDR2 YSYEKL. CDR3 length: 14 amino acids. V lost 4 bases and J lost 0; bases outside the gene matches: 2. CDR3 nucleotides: TGCGCCAGCAGCCCTACAGGGGTGAACACTGAAGCTTTCTTT. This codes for CASSPTGVNTEAFF.

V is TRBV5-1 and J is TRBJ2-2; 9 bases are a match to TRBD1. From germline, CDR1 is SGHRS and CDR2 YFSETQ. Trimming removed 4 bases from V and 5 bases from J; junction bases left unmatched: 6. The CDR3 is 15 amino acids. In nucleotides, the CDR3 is TGCGCCAGCAGCCAACAGGGGGCAGGGACCGGGGAGCTGTTTTTT. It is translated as CASSQQGAGTGELFF.

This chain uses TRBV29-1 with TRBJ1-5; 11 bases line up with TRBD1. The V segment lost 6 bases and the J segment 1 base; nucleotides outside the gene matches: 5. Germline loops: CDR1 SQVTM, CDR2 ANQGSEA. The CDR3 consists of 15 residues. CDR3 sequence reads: CSVGQGAGSNQPQHF. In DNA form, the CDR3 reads TGCAGCGTCGGACAGGGGGCTGGCAGCAATCAGCCCCAGCATTTT.

Written as DNA, the CDR3 is TGTGCCAGTAGTATGACTAGCGGGAATGAGCAGTTCTTC. This encodes CASSMTSGNEQFF. The gene calls are TRBV19 and TRBJ2-1; 10 bases line up with TRBD2. J lost 7 bases, V lost 3 bases, and 0 bases had no gene match. The CDR3 covers 13 residues. Germline V gene lookup returns CDR1 LNHDA and CDR2 SQIVND (reference sequence).

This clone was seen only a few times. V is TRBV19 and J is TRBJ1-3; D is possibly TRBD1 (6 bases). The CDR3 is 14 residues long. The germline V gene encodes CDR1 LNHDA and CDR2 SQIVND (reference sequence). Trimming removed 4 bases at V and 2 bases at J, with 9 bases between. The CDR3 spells CASSRGGPGNTIYF. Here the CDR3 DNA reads TGTGCCAGTAGTAGAGGGGGTCCTGGAAACACCATATATTTT.

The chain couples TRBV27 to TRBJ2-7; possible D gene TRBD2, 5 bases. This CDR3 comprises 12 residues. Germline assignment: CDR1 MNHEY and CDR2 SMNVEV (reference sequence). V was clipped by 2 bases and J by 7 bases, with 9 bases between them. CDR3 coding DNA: TGTGCCAGCAGTTTAGAGGGTAGAGAGCAGTACTTC. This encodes CASSLEGREQYF.

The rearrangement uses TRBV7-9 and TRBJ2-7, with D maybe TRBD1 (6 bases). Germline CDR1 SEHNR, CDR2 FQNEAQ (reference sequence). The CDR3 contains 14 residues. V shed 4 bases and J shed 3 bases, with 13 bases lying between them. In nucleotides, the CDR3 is TGTGCCAGCAGCTCCCAGGGGAGATTCTACGAGCAGTACTTC. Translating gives CASSSQGRFYEQYF.

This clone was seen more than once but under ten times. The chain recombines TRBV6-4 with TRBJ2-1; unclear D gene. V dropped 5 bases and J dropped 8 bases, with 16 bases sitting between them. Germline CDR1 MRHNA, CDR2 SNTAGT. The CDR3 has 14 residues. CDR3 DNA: TGTGCCAGCAGTTCCTCGGTGGAGACCGATGAGCAGTTCTTC. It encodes CASSSSVETDEQFF.

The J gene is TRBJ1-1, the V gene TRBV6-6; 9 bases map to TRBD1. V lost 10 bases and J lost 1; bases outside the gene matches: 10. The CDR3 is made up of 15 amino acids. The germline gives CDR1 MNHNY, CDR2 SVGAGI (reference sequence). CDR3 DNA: TGTGCCACCCTACCGCCGGGACAGGGGAACACTGAAGCTTTCTTT. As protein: CATLPPGQGNTEAFF.

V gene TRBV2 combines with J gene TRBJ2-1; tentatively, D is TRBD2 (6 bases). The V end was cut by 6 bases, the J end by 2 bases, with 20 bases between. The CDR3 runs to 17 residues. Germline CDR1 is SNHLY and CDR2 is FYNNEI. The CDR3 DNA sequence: TGTGCCAGCAGCACGCAGAGGGTAGTAGCGGCCTACAATGAGCAGTTCTTC. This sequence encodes CASSTQRVVAAYNEQFF.

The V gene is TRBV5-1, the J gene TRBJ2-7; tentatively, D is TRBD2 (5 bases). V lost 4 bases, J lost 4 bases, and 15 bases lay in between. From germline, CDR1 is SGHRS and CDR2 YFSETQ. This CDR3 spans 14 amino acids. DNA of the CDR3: TGCGCCAGCAGCGCCCGGACTCCCGCATACGAGCAGTACTTC. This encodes CASSARTPAYEQYF.

CDR3 region: CASSVETGGGYEQYF. Written as DNA, the CDR3 is TGCGCCAGCAGTGTGGAGACAGGGGGAGGTTACGAGCAGTACTTC. The rearrangement uses TRBV10-1 and TRBJ2-7; TRBD1 matches at 9 bases. Germline V gene lookup returns CDR1 WNHNN and CDR2 SYGVQD (reference sequence). CDR3 length: 15 residues. V dropped 4 bases and J dropped 4; count of bases not matched to a gene: 8.

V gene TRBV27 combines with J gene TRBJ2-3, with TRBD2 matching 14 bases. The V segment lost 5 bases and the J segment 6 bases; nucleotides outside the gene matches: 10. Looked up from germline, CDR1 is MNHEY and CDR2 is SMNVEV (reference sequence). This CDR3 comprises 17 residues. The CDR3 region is CASSTPGLAGATDTQYF. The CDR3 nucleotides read TGTGCCAGCAGTACGCCGGGACTAGCGGGGGCCACGGATACGCAGTATTTT.

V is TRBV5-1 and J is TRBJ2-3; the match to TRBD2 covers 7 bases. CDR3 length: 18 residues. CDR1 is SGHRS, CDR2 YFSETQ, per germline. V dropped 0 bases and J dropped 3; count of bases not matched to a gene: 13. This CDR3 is CASSLAFRRGSGTDTQYF. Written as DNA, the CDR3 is TGCGCCAGCAGCTTGGCCTTCCGGCGGGGGAGCGGGACAGATACGCAGTATTTT. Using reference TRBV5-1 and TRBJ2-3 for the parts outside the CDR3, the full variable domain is KAGVTQTPRYLIKTRGQQVTLSCSPISGHRSVSWYQQTPGQGLQFLFEYFSETQRNKGNFPGRFSGRQFSNSRSEMNVSTLELGDSALYLCASSLAFRRGSGTDTQYFGPGTRLTVL.

CDR3 loop: CASSPRLAGYTGELFF. The CDR3 DNA is TGTGCCAGCAGCCCTCGACTAGCGGGATACACCGGGGAGCTGTTTTTT. This sequence joins TRBV11-1 and TRBJ2-2; TRBD2 matches at 11 bases. The CDR3 sequence is 16 residues long. Germline V CDR1 and CDR2: SGHAT, FQDESV (reference sequence). The trim removed 5 bases at V and 3 bases at J, leaving 5 bases unmatched. The variable domain in full, completed from reference TRBV11-1 and TRBJ2-2, reads EAEVAQSPRYKITEKSQAVAFWCDPISGHATLYWYRQILGQGPELLVQFQDESVVDDSQLPKDRFSAERLKGVDSTLKIQPAELGDSAMYLCASSPRLAGYTGELFFGEGSRLTVL.

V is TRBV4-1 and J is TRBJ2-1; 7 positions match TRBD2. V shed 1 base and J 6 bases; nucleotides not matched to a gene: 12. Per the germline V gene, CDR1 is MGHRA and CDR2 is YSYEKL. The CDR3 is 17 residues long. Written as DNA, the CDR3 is TGCGCCAGCAGCCAAGCTCTTTGGGAGGGCCGCTTCAATGAGCAGTTCTTC. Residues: CASSQALWEGRFNEQFF.

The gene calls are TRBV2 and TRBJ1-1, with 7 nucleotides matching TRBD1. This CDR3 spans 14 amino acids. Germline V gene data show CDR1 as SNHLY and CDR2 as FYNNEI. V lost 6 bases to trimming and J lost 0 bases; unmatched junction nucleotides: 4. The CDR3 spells CASRTQGMNTEAFF. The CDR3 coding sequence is TGTGCCAGCAGAACACAGGGGATGAACACTGAAGCTTTCTTT.

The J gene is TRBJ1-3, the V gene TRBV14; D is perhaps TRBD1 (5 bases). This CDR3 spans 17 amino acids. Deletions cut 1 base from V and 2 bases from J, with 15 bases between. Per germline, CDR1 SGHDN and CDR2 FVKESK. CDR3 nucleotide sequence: TGTGCCAGCAGCCAAGGGGGCATTGGAGGGGCTGGAAACACCATATATTTT. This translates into CASSQGGIGGAGNTIYF.

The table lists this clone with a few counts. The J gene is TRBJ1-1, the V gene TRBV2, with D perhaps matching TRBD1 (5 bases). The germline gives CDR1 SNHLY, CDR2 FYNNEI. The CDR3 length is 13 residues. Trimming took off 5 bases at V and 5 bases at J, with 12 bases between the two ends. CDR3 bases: TGTGCCAGCAGTCAAGAGGGGTGGACTGAAGCTTTCTTT. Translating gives CASSQEGWTEAFF.

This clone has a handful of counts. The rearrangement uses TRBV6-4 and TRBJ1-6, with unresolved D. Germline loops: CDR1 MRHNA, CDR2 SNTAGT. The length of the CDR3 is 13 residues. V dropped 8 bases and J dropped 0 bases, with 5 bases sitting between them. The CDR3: CASGVSYNSPLHF. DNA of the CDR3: TGTGCCAGCGGAGTCTCCTATAATTCACCCCTCCACTTT.

Written as DNA, the CDR3 is TGTGCCTGGATAACGGGACAGGGGATTTCTGGGGCCAACGTCCTGACTTTC. Translating it yields CAWITGQGISGANVLTF. The chain has TRBV30 and TRBJ2-6; 10 bases match TRBD1. Germline loops: CDR1 GTSNPN, CDR2 SVGIG (reference sequence). The trim removed 4 bases at V and 1 base at J, leaving 7 bases unmatched. The CDR3 covers 17 residues.

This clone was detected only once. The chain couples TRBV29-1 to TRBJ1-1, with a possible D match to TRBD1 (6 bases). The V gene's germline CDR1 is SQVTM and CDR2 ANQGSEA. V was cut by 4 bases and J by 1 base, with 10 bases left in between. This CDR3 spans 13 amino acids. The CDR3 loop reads CSVADRRNTEAFF. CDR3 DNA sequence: TGCAGCGTTGCGGACAGAAGGAACACTGAAGCTTTCTTT.

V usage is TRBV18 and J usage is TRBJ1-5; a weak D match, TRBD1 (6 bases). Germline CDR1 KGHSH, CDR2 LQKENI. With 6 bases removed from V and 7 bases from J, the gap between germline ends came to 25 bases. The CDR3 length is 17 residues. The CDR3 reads CASSFKGVQGAGQPQHF. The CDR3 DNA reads TGTGCCAGCTCCTTTAAGGGGGTCCAGGGAGCGGGGCAGCCCCAGCATTTT.

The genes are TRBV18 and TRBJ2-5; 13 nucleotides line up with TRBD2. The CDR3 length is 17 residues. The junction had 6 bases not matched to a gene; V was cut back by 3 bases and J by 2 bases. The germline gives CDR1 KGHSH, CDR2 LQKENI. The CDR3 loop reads CASSPVPGLAGQETQYF. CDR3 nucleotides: TGTGCCAGCTCACCGGTCCCGGGACTAGCGGGACAAGAGACCCAGTACTTC.

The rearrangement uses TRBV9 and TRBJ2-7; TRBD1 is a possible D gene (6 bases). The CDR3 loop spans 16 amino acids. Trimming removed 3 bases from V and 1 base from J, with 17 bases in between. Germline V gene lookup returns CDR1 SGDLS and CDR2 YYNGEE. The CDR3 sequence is CASSAKVGAPSYEQYF. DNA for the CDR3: TGTGCCAGCAGCGCCAAAGTGGGGGCACCTTCCTACGAGCAGTACTTC.

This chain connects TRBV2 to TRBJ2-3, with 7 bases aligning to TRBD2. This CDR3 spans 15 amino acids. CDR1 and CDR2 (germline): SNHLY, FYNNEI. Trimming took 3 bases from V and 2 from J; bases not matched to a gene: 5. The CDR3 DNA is TGTGCCAGCAGTGAGCGGGGGAGAGTCACAGATACGCAGTATTTT. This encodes CASSERGRVTDTQYF.

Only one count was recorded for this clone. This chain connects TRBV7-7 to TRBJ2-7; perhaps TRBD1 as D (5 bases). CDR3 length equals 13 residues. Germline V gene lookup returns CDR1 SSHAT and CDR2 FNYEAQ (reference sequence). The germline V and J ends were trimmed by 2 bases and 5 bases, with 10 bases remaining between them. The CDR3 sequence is CASSLSARDEQYF. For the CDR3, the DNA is TGTGCCAGCAGCTTATCGGCCAGGGACGAGCAGTACTTC.

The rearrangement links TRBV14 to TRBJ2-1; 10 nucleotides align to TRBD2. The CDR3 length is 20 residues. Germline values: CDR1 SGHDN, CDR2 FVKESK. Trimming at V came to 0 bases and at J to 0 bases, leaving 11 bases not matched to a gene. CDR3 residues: CASSQDVGLAGALSYNEQFF. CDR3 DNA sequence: TGTGCCAGCAGCCAAGACGTCGGCCTAGCGGGGGCCCTCTCCTACAATGAGCAGTTCTTC.